Listed here are 2 T cell receptor beta chains from one sample, sequenced in a study of shared clonotypes between healthy human individuals. Sequencing was performed with immunoSEQ multiplex PCR; in TCRdb, only in-frame clones are kept and a portion is missing. The table shows around 120,000 clones, with about 70% occurring only once. Sequencing input: memory CD8+ T cells sorted from blood. Regarding subset: CD45RO+ cells pooled with CCR7-negative TemRA cells. These receptors were taken from a woman aged 25-40 years in good health.

This clone was counted ten times or more. This chain uses TRBV7-2 with TRBJ1-2; D ambiguous. V lost 5 bases and J lost 4, with 8 bases in between. Germline V gene lookup returns CDR1 SGHTA and CDR2 FQGNSA. This CDR3 region has 12 residues. The CDR3 DNA is TGTGCCAGCAGCCCATCCCTCTATGGCTACACCTTC. Translated: CASSPSLYGYTF.

The chain employs TRBV28 and TRBJ1-1; D gene ambiguous. Germline CDR1 reads MDHEN; CDR2 reads SYDVKM. Trimming shortened V by 6 bases and J by 1 base, and 18 bases separated the two germline ends. The CDR3 extends over 16 amino acids. CDR3 in amino acids: CASSWYSGIRNTEAFF. CDR3 coding DNA: TGTGCCAGCAGCTGGTACAGCGGAATCCGGAACACTGAAGCTTTCTTT.